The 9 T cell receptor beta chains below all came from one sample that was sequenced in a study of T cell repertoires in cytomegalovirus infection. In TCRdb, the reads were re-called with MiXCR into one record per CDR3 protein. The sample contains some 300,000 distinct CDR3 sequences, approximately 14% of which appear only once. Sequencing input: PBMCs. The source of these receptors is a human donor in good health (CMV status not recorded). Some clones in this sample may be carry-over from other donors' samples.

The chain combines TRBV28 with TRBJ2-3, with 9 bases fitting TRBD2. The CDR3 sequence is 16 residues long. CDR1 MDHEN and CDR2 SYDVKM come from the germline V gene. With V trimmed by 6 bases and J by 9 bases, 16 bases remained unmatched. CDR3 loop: CASSPGVAGVLETQYF. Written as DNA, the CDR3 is TGTGCCAGCAGCCCCGGGGTAGCGGGAGTATTGGAAACGCAGTATTTT. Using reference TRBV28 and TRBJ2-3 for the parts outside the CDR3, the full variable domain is DVKVTQSSRYLVKRTGEKVFLECVQDMDHENMFWYRQDPGLGLRLIYFSYDVKMKEKGDIPEGYSVSREKKERFSLILESASTNQTSMYLCASSPGVAGVLETQYFGPGTRLTVL.

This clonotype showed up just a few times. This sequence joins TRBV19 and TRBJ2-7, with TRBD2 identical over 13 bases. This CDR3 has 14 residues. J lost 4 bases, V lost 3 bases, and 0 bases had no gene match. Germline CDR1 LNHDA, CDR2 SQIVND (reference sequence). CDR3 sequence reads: CASSMTSGRYEQYF. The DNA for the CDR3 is TGTGCCAGTAGTATGACTAGCGGGAGGTACGAGCAGTACTTC.

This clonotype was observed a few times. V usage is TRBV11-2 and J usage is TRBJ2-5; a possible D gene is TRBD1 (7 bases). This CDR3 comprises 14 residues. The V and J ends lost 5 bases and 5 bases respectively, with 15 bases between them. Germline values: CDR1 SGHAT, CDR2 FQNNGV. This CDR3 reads CASSLSTGRETQYF. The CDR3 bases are TGTGCCAGCAGCCTATCGACAGGGAGGGAGACCCAGTACTTC.

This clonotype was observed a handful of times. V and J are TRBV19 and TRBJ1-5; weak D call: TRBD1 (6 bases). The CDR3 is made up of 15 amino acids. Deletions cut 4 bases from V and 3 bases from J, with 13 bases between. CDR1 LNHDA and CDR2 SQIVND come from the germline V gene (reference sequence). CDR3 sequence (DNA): TGTGCCAGTAGTAGAGGGACATCGGACAATCAGCCCCAGCATTTT. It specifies CASSRGTSDNQPQHF.

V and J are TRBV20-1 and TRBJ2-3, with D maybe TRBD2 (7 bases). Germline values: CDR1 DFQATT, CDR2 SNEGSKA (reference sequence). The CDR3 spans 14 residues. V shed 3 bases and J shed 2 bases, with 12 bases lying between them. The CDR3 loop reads CSASGRGATDTQYF. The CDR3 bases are TGCAGTGCTAGCGGACGGGGGGCCACAGATACGCAGTATTTT.

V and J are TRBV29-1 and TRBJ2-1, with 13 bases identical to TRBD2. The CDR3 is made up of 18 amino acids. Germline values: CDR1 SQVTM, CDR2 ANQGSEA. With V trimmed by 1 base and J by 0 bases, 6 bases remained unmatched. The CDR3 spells CSVEGPLAGGISYNEQFF. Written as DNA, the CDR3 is TGCAGCGTTGAAGGCCCACTAGCGGGAGGGATCTCCTACAATGAGCAGTTCTTC.

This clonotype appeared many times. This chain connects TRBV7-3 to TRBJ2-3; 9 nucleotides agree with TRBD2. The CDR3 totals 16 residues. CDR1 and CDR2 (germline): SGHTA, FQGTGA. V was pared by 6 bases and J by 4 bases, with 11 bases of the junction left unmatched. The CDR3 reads CASSFQAGGVADTQYF. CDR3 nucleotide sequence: TGTGCCAGCAGTTTCCAAGCGGGAGGAGTGGCAGATACGCAGTATTTT. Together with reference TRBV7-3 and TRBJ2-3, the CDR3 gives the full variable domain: GAGVSQTPSNKVTEKGKYVELRCDPISGHTALYWYRQSLGQGPEFLIYFQGTGAADDSGLPNDRFFAVRPEGSVSTLKIQRTERGDSAVYLCASSFQAGGVADTQYFGPGTRLTVL.

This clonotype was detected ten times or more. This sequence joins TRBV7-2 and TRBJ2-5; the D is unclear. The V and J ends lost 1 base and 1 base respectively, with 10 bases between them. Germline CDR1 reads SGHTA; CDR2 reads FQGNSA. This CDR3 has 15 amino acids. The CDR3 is CASSLDGGAQETQYF. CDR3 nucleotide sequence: TGTGCCAGCAGCTTAGACGGCGGAGCCCAAGAGACCCAGTACTTC.

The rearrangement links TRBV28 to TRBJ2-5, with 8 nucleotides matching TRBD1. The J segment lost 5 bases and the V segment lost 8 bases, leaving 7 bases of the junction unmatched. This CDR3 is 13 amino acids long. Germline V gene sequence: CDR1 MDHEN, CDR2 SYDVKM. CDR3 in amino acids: CASSGQGRETQYF. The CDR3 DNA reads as TGTGCCAGCTCCGGACAGGGTCGTGAGACCCAGTACTTC.